These T cell receptor beta chains were read from a single sample in a study of blood T cells in healthy people across ages. TCRdb reprocessed the 5' RACE reads with MiXCR, giving one entry per CDR3 protein. The repertoire has approximately 2,000,000 distinct CDR3 sequences, 35% to 50% of them found once; the top ten carry under 25%. The sample was blood. All receptors come from a human donor in good health. Each CDR3 is given with its conserved first and last residue. The order of the fields is V gene, clone size, J gene, D gene, CDR3 DNA, CDR3 protein. A D gene is named only where the DNA matches it firmly. Part of the rows lack a size; the others show once, few, many or a class for expanded clones.

>TRBV9|-|TRBJ2-5|-
TGTGCCAGCAGCGTAGTCGGACGGACCCAAGAGACCCAGTACTTC
CASSVVGRTQETQYF
>TRBV12-5|-|TRBJ2-3|-
TGTGCTAGTGGTTTTGTAACTCGACTAGCAGGGGAGGATGAGTTGGATTTT
CASGFVTRLAGEDELDF
>TRBV10-3|-|TRBJ1-1|-
TGTGCCATCAGCCTGGACAGCACGAACACTGAAGCTTTCTTT
CAISLDSTNTEAFF
>TRBV7-3|-|TRBJ2-3|TRBD1
TGTGCCAGCAGCTCACTTACAGGGGGCGGTACGCAGTATTTT
CASSSLTGGGTQYF
>TRBV21-1|-|TRBJ1-2|-
TGTGCCAGCAGCAACCGTCCGATCCAGATCATGGGCTACACCTTC
CASSNRPIQIMGYTF
>TRBV6-5|-|TRBJ2-5|-
TGTGCCAGCAGGACCTGGGGAGAGGAGACCCAGTACTTC
CASRTWGEETQYF
>TRBV9|-|TRBJ1-5|-
TGTGCCAGCAGCGTAGATGTGCATCAGCCCCAGCATTTT
CASSVDVHQPQHF
>TRBV4-1|-|TRBJ2-5|TRBD2
TGCGCCAGCAGCCAAGGGCTCGGGGGGGCCCTGGAGACCCAGTACTTC
CASSQGLGGALETQYF
>TRBV6-1|-|TRBJ1-2|-
TGTGCCAGCAGTGCGTCCGGAGGGGCTGGCTTCGGGACTAACTATGACTACACCTTC
CASSASGGAGFGTNYDYTF
>TRBV4-1|once|TRBJ2-7|TRBD2
TGCGCCAGCAGCCAAGAAGCGGGGGAGAACACCTACGAGCAGTACTTC
CASSQEAGENTYEQYF
>TRBV9|once|TRBJ1-2|-
TGTGCCAGCAGCGAGCCCTCAAGCGGTGGCTATGGCTACACCTTC
CASSEPSSGGYGYTF
>TRBV11-3|-|TRBJ2-1|-
TGTGCCAGCAGCTCCTTACAGGGAACGAATGAGCAGTTCTTC
CASSSLQGTNEQFF
>TRBV30|-|TRBJ1-2|-
TGTGCCTGGAGTAACTGGCGGGCCGGAGGCTACACCTTC
CAWSNWRAGGYTF
>TRBV25-1|few|TRBJ2-5|-
TGTGCCAGCACTGATCGGGAGACCCAGTACTTC
CASTDRETQYF
>TRBV6-6|-|TRBJ2-7|TRBD1
TGTGCCAGCACCTCCGGGACAGGGACCAACGAGCAGTACTTC
CASTSGTGTNEQYF
>TRBV12-3/TRBV12-4|-|TRBJ2-5|-
TGTGCCAGCAGACCAACACAGGGACTAGAGACCCAGTACTTC
CASRPTQGLETQYF
>TRBV12-3/TRBV12-4|few|TRBJ1-1|-
TGTGCCAGCAGTTTTTCAATTGGAGGGAACACTGAAGCTTTCTTT
CASSFSIGGNTEAFF
>TRBV20-1|-|TRBJ1-2|-
TGCAGTGCTAGACCCATGACAGGTACAACGGATGGCTACACCTTC
CSARPMTGTTDGYTF
>TRBV20-1|-|TRBJ1-2|TRBD1
TGCAGTGCTGAGGACAGGGGGCGCCTCGGCTATGGCTACACCTTC
CSAEDRGRLGYGYTF
>TRBV4-3|-|TRBJ1-2|TRBD1
TGCGCCAGCAGCCATGGACAGGATGGCTACACCTTC
CASSHGQDGYTF
>TRBV29-1|-|TRBJ1-3|-
TGCAGCGTTGAGTCAGGCTCTGGAAACACCATATATTTT
CSVESGSGNTIYF
>TRBV7-2|-|TRBJ2-1|-
TGTGCCAGCAGCTTAGACAGCTACTCCTACAATGAGCAGTTCTTC
CASSLDSYSYNEQFF
>TRBV5-1|-|TRBJ2-7|TRBD1
TGCGCCAGCAGCTTGACCCCCGACAGGGCTGGGGAGCAGTACTTC
CASSLTPDRAGEQYF
>TRBV18|-|TRBJ1-2|-
TGTGCCAGCTCCATATCGGGGGCGGATGGCTACACCTTC
CASSISGADGYTF
>TRBV27|few|TRBJ2-2|-
TGTGCCAGCAGTTTATTTCAGTACACCGGGGAGCTGTTTTTT
CASSLFQYTGELFF
>TRBV12-3/TRBV12-4|-|TRBJ1-2|TRBD1
TGTGCCAGCAGTTTAAGGAGGGGGCTAGGTGGCTACACCTTC
CASSLRRGLGGYTF
>TRBV20-1|-|TRBJ1-2|-
TGCAGTGCCCCCACAGGGCGGGACGGCTACACCTTC
CSAPTGRDGYTF
>TRBV29-1|-|TRBJ2-5|-
TGCAGCGTTGACCCCCAGGTTAGAGTGGTAGAGACCCAGTACTTC
CSVDPQVRVVETQYF
>TRBV2|-|TRBJ2-5|TRBD1
TGTGCCACCACACAGGGGAGACAAGAGACCCAGTACTTC
CATTQGRQETQYF